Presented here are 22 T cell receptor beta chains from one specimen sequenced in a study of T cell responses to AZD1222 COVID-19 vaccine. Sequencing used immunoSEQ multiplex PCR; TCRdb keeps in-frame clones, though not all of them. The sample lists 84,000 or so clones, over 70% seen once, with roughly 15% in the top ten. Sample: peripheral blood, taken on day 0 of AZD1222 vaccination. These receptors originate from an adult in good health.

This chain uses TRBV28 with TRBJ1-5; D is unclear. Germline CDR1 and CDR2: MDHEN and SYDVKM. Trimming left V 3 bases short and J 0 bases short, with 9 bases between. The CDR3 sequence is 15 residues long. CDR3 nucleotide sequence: TGTGCCAGCAGTTTCAGAGGTTATAGCAATCAGCCCCAGCATTTT. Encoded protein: CASSFRGYSNQPQHF.

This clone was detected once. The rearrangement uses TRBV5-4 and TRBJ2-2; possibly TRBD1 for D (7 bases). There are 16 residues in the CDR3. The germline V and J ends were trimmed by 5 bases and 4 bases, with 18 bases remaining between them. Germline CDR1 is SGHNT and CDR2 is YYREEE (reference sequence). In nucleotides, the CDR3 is TGTGCCAGCAGTGCTGGAGGGCAGGGGGGCACCGGGGAGCTGTTTTTT. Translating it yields CASSAGGQGGTGELFF.

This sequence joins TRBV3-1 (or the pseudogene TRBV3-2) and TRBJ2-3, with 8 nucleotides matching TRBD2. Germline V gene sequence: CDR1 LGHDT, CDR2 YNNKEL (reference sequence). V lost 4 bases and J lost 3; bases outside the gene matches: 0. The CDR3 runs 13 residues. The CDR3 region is CASSPGGTDTQYF. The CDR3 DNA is TGTGCCAGCAGCCCGGGAGGGACAGATACGCAGTATTTT.

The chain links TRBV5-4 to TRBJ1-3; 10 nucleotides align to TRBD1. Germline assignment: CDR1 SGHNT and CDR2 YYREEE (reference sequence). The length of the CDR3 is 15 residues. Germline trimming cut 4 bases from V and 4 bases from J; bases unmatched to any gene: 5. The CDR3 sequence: CASSKGQGKGNTIYF. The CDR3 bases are TGTGCCAGCAGCAAGGGACAGGGGAAAGGAAACACCATATATTTT.

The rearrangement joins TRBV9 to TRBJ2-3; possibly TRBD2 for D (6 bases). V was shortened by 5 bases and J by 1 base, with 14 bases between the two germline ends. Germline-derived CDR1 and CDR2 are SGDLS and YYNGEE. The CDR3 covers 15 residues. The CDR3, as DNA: TGTGCCAGCAGTTGGAAGGAGGGAGGCACAGATACGCAGTATTTT. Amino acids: CASSWKEGGTDTQYF.

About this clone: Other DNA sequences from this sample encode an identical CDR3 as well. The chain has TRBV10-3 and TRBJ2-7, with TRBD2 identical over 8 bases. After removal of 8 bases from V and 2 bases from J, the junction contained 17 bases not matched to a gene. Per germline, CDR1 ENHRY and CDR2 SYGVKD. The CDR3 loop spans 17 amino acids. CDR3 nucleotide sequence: TGTGCCATCCGGGGGGGCCCCGAAACGGGGGGGACCTACGAGCAGTACTTC. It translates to CAIRGGPETGGTYEQYF.

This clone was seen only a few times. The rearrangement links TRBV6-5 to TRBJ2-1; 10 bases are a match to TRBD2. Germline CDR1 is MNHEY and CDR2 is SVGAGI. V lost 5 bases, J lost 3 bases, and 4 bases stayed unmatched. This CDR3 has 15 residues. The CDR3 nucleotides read TGTGCCAGCAGTCGGACTAGCGGTTACTACAATGAGCAGTTCTTC. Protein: CASSRTSGYYNEQFF.

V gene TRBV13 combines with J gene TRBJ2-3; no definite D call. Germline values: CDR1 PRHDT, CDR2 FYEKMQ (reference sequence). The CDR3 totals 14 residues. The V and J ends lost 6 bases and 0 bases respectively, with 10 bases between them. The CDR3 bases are TGTGCCAGCAGTTGGGCGTTAAGCACAGATACGCAGTATTTT. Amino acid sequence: CASSWALSTDTQYF.

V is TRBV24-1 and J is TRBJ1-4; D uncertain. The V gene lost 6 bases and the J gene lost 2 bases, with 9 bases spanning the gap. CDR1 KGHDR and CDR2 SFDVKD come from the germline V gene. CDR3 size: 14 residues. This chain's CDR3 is CATSHPGTNEKLFF. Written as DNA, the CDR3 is TGTGCCACCAGTCACCCAGGTACTAATGAAAAACTGTTTTTT.

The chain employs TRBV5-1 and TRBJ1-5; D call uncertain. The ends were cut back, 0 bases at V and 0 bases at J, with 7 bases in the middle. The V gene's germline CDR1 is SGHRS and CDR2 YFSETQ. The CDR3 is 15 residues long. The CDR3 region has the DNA TGCGCCAGCAGCTTGGGACTTAATAGCAATCAGCCCCAGCATTTT. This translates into CASSLGLNSNQPQHF.

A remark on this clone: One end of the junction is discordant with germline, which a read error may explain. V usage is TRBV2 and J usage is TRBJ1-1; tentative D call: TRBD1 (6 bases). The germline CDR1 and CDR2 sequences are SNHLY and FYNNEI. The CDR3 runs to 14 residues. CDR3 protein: CASREGTRNTEAFF. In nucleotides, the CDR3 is TGTGCCAGCAGGGAAGGGACACGGAACACTGAAGCTTTCTTT.

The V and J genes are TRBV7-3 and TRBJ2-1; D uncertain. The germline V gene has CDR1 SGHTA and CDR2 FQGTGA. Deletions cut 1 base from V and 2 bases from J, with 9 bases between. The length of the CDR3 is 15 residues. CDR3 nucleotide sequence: TGTGCCAGCAGCTTAAGCCCCGGCCCCTACAATGAGCAGTTCTTC. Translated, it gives CASSLSPGPYNEQFF. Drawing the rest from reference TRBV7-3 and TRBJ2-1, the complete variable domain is GAGVSQTPSNKVTEKGKYVELRCDPISGHTALYWYRQSLGQGPEFLIYFQGTGAADDSGLPNDRFFAVRPEGSVSTLKIQRTERGDSAVYLCASSLSPGPYNEQFFGPGTRLTVL.

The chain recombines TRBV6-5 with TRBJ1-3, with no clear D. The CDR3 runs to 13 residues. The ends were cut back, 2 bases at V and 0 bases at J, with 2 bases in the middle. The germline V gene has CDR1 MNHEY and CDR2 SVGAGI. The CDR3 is CASSYSSGNTIYF. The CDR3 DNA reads TGTGCCAGCAGTTACAGCTCTGGAAACACCATATATTTT.

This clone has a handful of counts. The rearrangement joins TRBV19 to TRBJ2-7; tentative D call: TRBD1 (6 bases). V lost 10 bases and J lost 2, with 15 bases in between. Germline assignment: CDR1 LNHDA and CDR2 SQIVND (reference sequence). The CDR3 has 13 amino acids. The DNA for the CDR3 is TGTGCCACCTCCGGGACACATCCCTACGAGCAGTACTTC. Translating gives CATSGTHPYEQYF.

The CDR3 is CASSQGTAGSSGANVLTF. CDR3 sequence (DNA): TGTGCCAGCAGCCAAGGGACAGCGGGTAGCTCTGGGGCCAACGTCCTGACTTTC. V and J are TRBV4-2 and TRBJ2-6, with D perhaps being TRBD1 or TRBD2 (6 bases each). Deletions cut 1 base from V and 0 bases from J, with 13 bases between. The CDR3 runs to 18 residues. Germline V lookup: CDR1 LGHNA, CDR2 YNFKEQ.

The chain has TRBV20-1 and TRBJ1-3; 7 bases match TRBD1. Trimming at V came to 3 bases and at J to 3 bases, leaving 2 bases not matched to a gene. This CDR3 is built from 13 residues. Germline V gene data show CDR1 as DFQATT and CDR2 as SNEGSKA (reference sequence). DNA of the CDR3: TGCAGTGCTAGTGCAGGGGGTGGAAACACCATATATTTT. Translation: CSASAGGGNTIYF.

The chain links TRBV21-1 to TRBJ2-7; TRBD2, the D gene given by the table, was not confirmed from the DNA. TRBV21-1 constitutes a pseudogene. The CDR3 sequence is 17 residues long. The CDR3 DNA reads TGTGCCAGCAGCAAAAGATGGGGAGGCCAGGTCACCTACGAGCAGTACTTC. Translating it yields CASSKRWGGQVTYEQYF.

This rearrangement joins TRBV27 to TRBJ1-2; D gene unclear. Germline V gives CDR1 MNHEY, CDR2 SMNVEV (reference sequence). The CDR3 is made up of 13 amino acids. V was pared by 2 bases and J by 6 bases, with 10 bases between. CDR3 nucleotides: TGTGCCAGCAGTTTACTGGGAGTTGATGGCTACACCTTC. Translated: CASSLLGVDGYTF.

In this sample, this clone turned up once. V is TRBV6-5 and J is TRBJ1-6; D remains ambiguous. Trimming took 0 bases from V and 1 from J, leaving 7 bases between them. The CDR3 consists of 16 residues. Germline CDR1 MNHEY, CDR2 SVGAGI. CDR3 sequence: CASSYSPTSYNSPLHF. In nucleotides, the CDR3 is TGTGCCAGCAGTTACTCGCCGACTTCCTATAATTCACCCCTCCACTTT.

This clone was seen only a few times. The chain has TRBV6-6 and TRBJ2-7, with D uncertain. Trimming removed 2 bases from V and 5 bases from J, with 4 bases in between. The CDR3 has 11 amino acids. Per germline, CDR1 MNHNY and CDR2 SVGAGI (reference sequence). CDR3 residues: CASSYSNEQYF. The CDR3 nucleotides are TGTGCCAGCAGTTACAGCAACGAGCAGTACTTC.

CDR3: CASSASGTSGAHEQFF. The CDR3 DNA sequence: TGTGCCAGTAGTGCTTCCGGGACTAGCGGTGCCCATGAGCAGTTCTTC. This chain connects TRBV19 to TRBJ2-1; 11 nucleotides match TRBD2. In germline, CDR1 is LNHDA, CDR2 SQIVND (reference sequence). The CDR3 runs 16 residues. Trimming removed 5 bases from V and 8 bases from J; junction bases left unmatched: 11.

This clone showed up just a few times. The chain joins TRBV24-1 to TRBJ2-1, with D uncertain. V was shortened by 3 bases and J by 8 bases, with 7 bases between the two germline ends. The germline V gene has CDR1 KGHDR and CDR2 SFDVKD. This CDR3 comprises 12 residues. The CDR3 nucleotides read TGTGCCACCAGTGATAGGATCGATGAGCAGTTCTTC. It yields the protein CATSDRIDEQFF.